This TCR beta chain originates from a study of a mutant IDH1 vaccine in newly diagnosed glioma. Looking at the study overall: Patients arrived already treated with radiotherapy, temozolomide, or both, most having had both.

Clones were sequenced by immunoSEQ multiplex PCR, and TCRdb holds only the in-frame ones, with some missing. This table has about 83,000 clones, over 75% appearing once. The junction had 14 bases not matched to a gene; V was cut back by 5 bases and J by 3 bases. This CDR3 region has 18 residues. CDR1 and CDR2 from the germline V gene are SEHNR and FQNEAQ (reference sequence). This clone was counted once. Its antigen is undetermined. Time point here: week 5, during vaccination. The vaccine gave 300 ug of a 20-mer mutant IDH1 peptide subcutaneously per dose. This TCR was recovered from a woman in her forties or fifties with glioma. The sequencing used PBMCs, collected from a glioma patient whose treatment included an IDH1 peptide vaccine. This rearrangement joins TRBV7-9 to TRBJ2-1; 9 bases map to TRBD2. The CDR3 region is CASSTDPSGTSYYNEQFF. The CDR3, as DNA: TGTGCCAGCAGCACAGACCCCTCCGGGACTAGCTACTACAATGAGCAGTTCTTC.